This T cell receptor (beta chain) was captured in a study of neurological immune-mediated disorders. General study findings and limits: TCR clonal expansion peaked in HTLV-1-associated myelopathy patients and was lowest in multiple sclerosis patients.

The CDR3 is made up of 15 amino acids. CDR1 and CDR2 from the germline V gene are SGHDN and FVKESK. V was cut by 5 bases and J by 1 base, with 11 bases left in between. TCRdb passed the 5' RACE reads through MiXCR, listing each CDR3 protein once. Here the sample spans around 25,000 distinct CDR3 sequences, 13% being singletons. This clonotype has only a few counts. The target antigen is unknown. The V gene is TRBV14, the J gene TRBJ2-2; TRBD1 might be the D (6 bases). Sequencing was done on a sample of PBMCs. The origin of this receptor is a woman aged 40 to 55 with HTLV-1-associated myelopathy (HAM/TSP). The CDR3 sequence is CASSWTVRNTGELFF. CDR3 nucleotide sequence: TGTGCCAGCAGCTGGACAGTGCGGAACACCGGGGAGCTGTTTTTT.